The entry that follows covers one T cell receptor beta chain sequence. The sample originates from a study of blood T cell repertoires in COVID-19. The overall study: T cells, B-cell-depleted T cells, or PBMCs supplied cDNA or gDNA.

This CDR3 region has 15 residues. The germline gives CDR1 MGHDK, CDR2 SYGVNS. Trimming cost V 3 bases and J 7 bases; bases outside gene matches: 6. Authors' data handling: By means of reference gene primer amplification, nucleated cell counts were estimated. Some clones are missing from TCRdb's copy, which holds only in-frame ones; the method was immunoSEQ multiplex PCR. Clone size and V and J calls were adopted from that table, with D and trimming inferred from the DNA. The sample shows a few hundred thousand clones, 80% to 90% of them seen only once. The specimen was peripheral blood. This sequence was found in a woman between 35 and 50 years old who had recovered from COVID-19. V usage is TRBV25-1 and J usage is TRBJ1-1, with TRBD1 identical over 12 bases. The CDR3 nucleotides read TGTGCCAGCAGTGACCCGGGACAGGGGGCCGGTGAAGCTTTCTTT. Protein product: CASSDPGQGAGEAFF.